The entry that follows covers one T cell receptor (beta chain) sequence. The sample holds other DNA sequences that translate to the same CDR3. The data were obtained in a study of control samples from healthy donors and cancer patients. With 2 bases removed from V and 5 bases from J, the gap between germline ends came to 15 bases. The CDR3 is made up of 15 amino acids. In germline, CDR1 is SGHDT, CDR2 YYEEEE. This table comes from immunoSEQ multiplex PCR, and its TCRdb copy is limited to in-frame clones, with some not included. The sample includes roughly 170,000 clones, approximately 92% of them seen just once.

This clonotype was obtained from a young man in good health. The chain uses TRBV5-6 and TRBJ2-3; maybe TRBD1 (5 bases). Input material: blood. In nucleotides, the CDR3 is TGTGCCAGCAGCTTTGCCGAGCGTAGGGGAGATACGCAGTATTTT. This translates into CASSFAERRGDTQYF. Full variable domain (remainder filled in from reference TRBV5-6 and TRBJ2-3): DAGVTQSPTHLIKTRGQQVTLRCSPKSGHDTVSWYQQALGQGPQFIFQYYEEEERQRGNFPDRFSGHQFPNYSSELNVNALLLGDSALYLCASSFAERRGDTQYFGPGTRLTVL.